Below are 15 T cell receptor beta chains sequenced from a single sample in a study of immune characterization of retroperitoneal liposarcoma. TCRdb itself ran the PCR reads through MiXCR, one entry per CDR3 protein. The table lists fewer than 5,000 distinct CDR3 sequences, approximately 29% of them singletons. Material for sequencing was blood. These receptor sequences come from a female donor with retroperitoneal liposarcoma.

This clonotype came up once. This clone may be a read error of a much larger clone one base away. V is TRBV6-5 and J is TRBJ2-1; D is ambiguous. The CDR3 runs to 14 residues. Germline CDR1 MNHEY, CDR2 SVGAGI. The CDR3 sequence: CASSYDRSQGGRYF. The DNA of the CDR3 is TGTGCCAGCAGTTATGATAGGAGCCAAGGTGGTCGGTACTTC.

This clonotype appeared a few times. The chain employs TRBV6-1 and TRBJ2-5, with 9 bases matching TRBD2. Germline V gene data show CDR1 as MNHNS and CDR2 as SASEGT. The CDR3 has 13 amino acids. Trimming cost V 2 bases and J 13 bases; bases outside gene matches: 8. The CDR3 DNA is TGTGCCAGCAGTGAACGCCTAGCGGGATTTCTGTACTTC. Protein: CASSERLAGFLYF.

V usage is TRBV12-5 and J usage is TRBJ2-4, with 9 bases identical to TRBD2. The DNA end lines up better with TRBJ2-7; the J call may be wrong. The length of the CDR3 is 15 residues. CDR1 LGHNT and CDR2 FRNRAP come from the germline V gene. CDR3 nucleotide sequence: TGTGCTAGTGGTTTGGTAGAGGGGCGGGAGGGCGAGCAGTACTTC. Translation: CASGLVEGREGEQYF.

This clonotype was seen more than once but under ten times. V gene TRBV27 combines with J gene TRBJ1-2, with D unclear. CDR1 and CDR2 (germline): MNHEY, SMNVEV (reference sequence). V lost 3 bases, J lost 2 bases, and 10 bases lay in between. This CDR3 has 14 residues. The CDR3 DNA is TGTGCCAGCAGTTTCCGGCAGAGCAACTATGGCTACACCTTC. Encoded protein: CASSFRQSNYGYTF.

The sample holds a few counts of this clonotype. This chain joins TRBV6-5 and TRBJ1-4; tentative D call: TRBD1 (6 bases). The CDR3 is 14 residues long. Germline V lookup: CDR1 MNHEY, CDR2 SVGAGI. Trimming took off 5 bases at V and 4 bases at J, with 11 bases between the two ends. Written as DNA, the CDR3 is TGTGCCAGCAGTAGGGGGGAATATAATGAAAAACTGTTTTTT. Its protein is CASSRGEYNEKLFF.

This clonotype is large (0.1 to 1%) by share. The rearrangement joins TRBV6-1 to TRBJ2-1; 7 bases agree with TRBD1. Germline CDR1 MNHNS, CDR2 SASEGT. V lost 0 bases and J lost 5; bases outside the gene matches: 4. This CDR3 has 15 amino acids. The CDR3 DNA reads TGTGCCAGCAGTGAAGCCGAACAGGGGAACAATGAGCAGTTCTTC. Translated: CASSEAEQGNNEQFF.

This chain connects TRBV6-5 to TRBJ1-6; D not certain. With 2 bases removed from V and 8 bases from J, the gap between germline ends came to 13 bases. Germline CDR1 MNHEY, CDR2 SVGAGI. The CDR3 sequence is 15 residues long. The CDR3 loop is CASSYAGFGDSPLHF. CDR3 coding DNA: TGTGCCAGCAGTTACGCGGGGTTTGGGGATTCACCCCTCCACTTT.

V gene TRBV30 combines with J gene TRBJ1-1, with D possibly TRBD1 on 6 matching bases. The V gene lost 0 bases and the J gene lost 2 bases, with 16 bases spanning the gap. The germline V gene has CDR1 GTSNPN and CDR2 SVGIG (reference sequence). This CDR3 region has 16 residues. CDR3 nucleotides: TGTGCCTGGAGTGTTAGGGGAAGGGGGTCTAACACTGAAGCTTTCTTT. It codes for CAWSVRGRGSNTEAFF.

V is TRBV6-6 and J is TRBJ2-1; the match to TRBD1 covers 9 bases. The end of the DNA aligns better with TRBJ2-7, so the J call may be wrong. CDR1 and CDR2 (germline): MNHNY, SVGAGI (reference sequence). This CDR3 spans 15 amino acids. The CDR3 coding sequence is TGTGCCAGCAGGAGGGACAGGGAGAGCTCCTACGAGCAGTACTTC. Translating it yields CASRRDRESSYEQYF.

This clonotype was seen a handful of times. V usage is TRBV6-1 and J usage is TRBJ2-1, with D hard to call. This CDR3 is 11 amino acids long. Germline values: CDR1 MNHNS, CDR2 SASEGT. Trimming cost V 7 bases and J 5 bases, with 6 bases left between them. CDR3 in DNA: TGTGCCAGCACGCGTGACAATGAGCAGTTCTTC. Protein sequence: CASTRDNEQFF.

This clonotype rates as medium-sized (0.01 to 0.1%). The chain recombines TRBV6-1 with TRBJ2-7, with D unresolved. The CDR3 length is 15 residues. V lost 1 base and J 0 bases, leaving 10 bases between the germline ends. Germline V CDR1 and CDR2: MNHNS, SASEGT. The CDR3 is CASSEVLGFSYEQYF. CDR3 nucleotides: TGTGCCAGCAGTGAAGTATTGGGTTTCTCCTACGAGCAGTACTTC.

This clonotype was observed a handful of times. The rearrangement links TRBV7-9 to TRBJ2-5; the match to TRBD1 covers 8 bases. Germline V gene lookup returns CDR1 SEHNR and CDR2 FQNEAQ (reference sequence). The CDR3 totals 14 residues. V lost 6 bases, J lost 4 bases, and 7 bases stayed unmatched. DNA for the CDR3: TGTGCCAGCAGGTCCGCAGGGGGCCTAGAGACCCAGTACTTC. Protein: CASRSAGGLETQYF.

The chain joins TRBV6-1 to TRBJ1-1; no clear D gene. The CDR3 sequence is 13 residues long. In germline, CDR1 is MNHNS, CDR2 SASEGT. Trimming stripped 2 bases from V and 4 bases from J, with 8 bases between. CDR3 region: CASSENLGTEAFF. The CDR3 DNA sequence: TGTGCCAGCAGTGAAAACCTGGGCACTGAAGCTTTCTTT.

The chain has TRBV19 and TRBJ2-3, with TRBD2 matching over 8 bases. J lost 1 base, V lost 4 bases, and 1 base had no gene match. From germline, CDR1 is LNHDA and CDR2 SQIVND (reference sequence). The CDR3 has 14 amino acids. CDR3 in DNA: TGTGCCAGTAGTACGACTAGCGGCACAGATACGCAGTATTTT. Residues: CASSTTSGTDTQYF.

By sample fraction, this clonotype is medium-sized (0.01 to 0.1%). This rearrangement joins TRBV6-1 to TRBJ1-2; 7 bases line up with TRBD1. The CDR3 spans 14 residues. CDR1 and CDR2 from the germline V gene are MNHNS and SASEGT. V was clipped by 5 bases and J by 7 bases; unmatched bases: 10. In DNA, the CDR3 is TGTGCCAGCAGTCAGGGGGGCGGGGTATCTGGCTACACCTTC. Translated: CASSQGGGVSGYTF.